The T cell receptor beta chain under discussion was sequenced for a study of technical replicates of blood from a few donors. V was clipped by 6 bases and J by 4 bases, with 13 bases between them. This CDR3 has 14 amino acids. Germline lookup yields CDR1 LNHDA and CDR2 SQIVND (reference sequence). Libraries were prepared by immunoSEQ multiplex PCR; TCRdb keeps only in-frame clonotypes and omits some of them. The sample holds 75,000 to 90,000 clones; over 90% are singletons and the top ten take about 0.35%. This TCR was sampled from a human donor in good health. The sample was T cells isolated from PBMCs. J is TRBJ1-5 and V is TRBV19, with TRBD1 as a possible D gene (6 bases). CDR3 bases: TGTGCCAGTAGCCCATACAGGGAAAATCAGCCCCAGCATTTT. Translating gives CASSPYRENQPQHF.